These T cell receptor beta chains were read from a single sample in a study of Ad26.COV2.S vaccination and SARS-CoV-2 variants. Libraries were prepared by immunoSEQ multiplex PCR; TCRdb keeps only in-frame clonotypes and omits some of them. The data hold around 370,000 clones, with roughly 84% observed a single time. The material was peripheral blood, obtained in a trial of Ad26.COV2.S vaccine versus placebo. These receptors all come from a person aged 18-60 years who received the Ad26.COV2.S COVID-19 vaccine or a placebo. CDR3s include the opening cysteine and the closing phenylalanine or tryptophan. The size field is filled for only some rows; it gives once, few, many or a size class.

. TRBJ2-5 TRBV6-6 CASSYFRLGETQYF
. TRBJ2-7 TRBV5-1 CASSSQQHEQYF
few TRBJ2-7 TRBV5-5 CASSSSDRVNEQYF
. TRBJ2-3 TRBV6-2/TRBV6-3 CASSYSGGAVDTQYF
. TRBJ2-3 TRBV6-2/TRBV6-3 CASSYRVAEGGTQYF
. TRBJ2-7 TRBV28 CASSGTSGNYYEQYF
. TRBJ2-4 TRBV12-5 CASGLLNIQYF
. TRBJ2-3 TRBV27 CASTSWDQRPDTQYF
. TRBJ1-1 TRBV7-9 CASSLAQGGAFF
. TRBJ1-2 TRBV4-3 CASSLTGQGNVIYGYTF
. TRBJ1-2 TRBV2 CASSVGSPSVYGYTF
. TRBJ1-2 TRBV29-1 CSVLAESYGYTF
. TRBJ1-2 TRBV23-1 CASSQVTGRLEVYGYTF
. TRBJ2-7 TRBV5-6 CASSFSLAVYEQYF
. TRBJ2-7 TRBV5-6 CASSSRGYEQYF
few TRBJ1-4 TRBV7-2 CASSPRGRGAVEKLFF
. TRBJ2-1 TRBV7-9 CASSLGAAAAVF
once TRBJ2-2 TRBV4-3 CASSQIAGGPSGELFF
. TRBJ1-2 TRBV12-3/TRBV12-4 CASSPGTLYGYTF
. TRBJ2-5 TRBV7-2 CASSAASGREETQYF
. TRBJ1-1 TRBV7-8 CASSPRTVNTEAFF
. TRBJ2-1 TRBV19 CASTSGPAEQFF
. TRBJ1-1 TRBV5-6 CASSSLYWGGQLNTEAFF
. TRBJ2-6 TRBV7-8 CASSLVQRRAGANVLTF
. TRBJ1-1 TRBV6-1 CASSEDRVNTEAFF
. TRBJ2-2 TRBV6-5 CASSWRGRGTGELFF
. TRBJ1-1 TRBV13 CASSFFGEENTEAFF
. TRBJ2-3 TRBV7-9 CASSARGQSDTQYF
. TRBJ2-3 TRBV7-2 CASSLSGGGAQNTQYF
. TRBJ2-2 TRBV2 CASSVLGQGTGELFF
. TRBJ2-1 TRBV18 CASSSGTSGRAEQFF
. TRBJ1-5 TRBV9 CASSVDGGHNQPQHF
many TRBJ2-7 TRBV27 CASSLGPAQGLSYEQYF
. TRBJ2-2 TRBV7-6 CASSDTGTGNTGELFF
. TRBJ1-1 TRBV12-3/TRBV12-4 CASTGMLNTEAFF
. TRBJ2-5 TRBV7-2 CASSLHRAQETQYF
. TRBJ2-5 TRBV7-2 CASSYRVRETQYF
. TRBJ2-7 TRBV7-9 CASSSIRDRPSEQYF